These T cell receptor beta chains were read from a single sample in a study of cytomegalovirus exposure and HLA in healthy donors. Only in-frame clones appear in the TCRdb table, and some are missing; sequencing was by immunoSEQ multiplex PCR. The sample records roughly 130,000 clones, 73% being singletons. The specimen sequenced was PBMCs. The receptors shown here come from a woman aged 40 to 55 in good health and CMV-seronegative. The conserved cysteine and the conserved F or W are not part of the CDR3 here.

j_gene: TRBJ1-6
v_gene: TRBV18
CDR3aa: ASSPTTGKDSPLH

j_gene: TRBJ1-4
v_gene: TRBV6-5
CDR3aa: ASSYRGRNEKLF

j_gene: TRBJ1-5
v_gene: TRBV7-2
CDR3aa: ASSFGGGPNQPQH

j_gene: TRBJ1-6
v_gene: TRBV19
CDR3aa: ASSTQGNSPLH

j_gene: TRBJ1-2
v_gene: TRBV5-6
CDR3aa: ASSLVSQNYGYT

j_gene: TRBJ2-7
v_gene: TRBV6-5
CDR3aa: ASSPDRVSSYEQY

j_gene: TRBJ2-1
v_gene: TRBV5-4
CDR3aa: ASRGQGGPYNEQF

j_gene: TRBJ2-1
v_gene: TRBV7-9
CDR3aa: ASRSSGGANNEQF

j_gene: TRBJ1-2
v_gene: TRBV7-2
CDR3aa: ASRPPGVDGYT

j_gene: TRBJ1-2
v_gene: TRBV28
CDR3aa: ASIGTGFRYGYT

j_gene: TRBJ1-2
v_gene: TRBV29-1
CDR3aa: SVEDRTGSDGYGYT

j_gene: TRBJ2-1
v_gene: TRBV6-1
CDR3aa: ASSEAGQGFYNEQF

j_gene: TRBJ1-1
v_gene: TRBV6-1
CDR3aa: ASSRGFGGTEAF

j_gene: TRBJ1-1
v_gene: TRBV5-4
CDR3aa: ASSLAGGNTEAF

j_gene: TRBJ2-5
v_gene: TRBV15
CDR3aa: ATSRDRGNQETQY

j_gene: TRBJ1-1
v_gene: TRBV7-9
CDR3aa: ASSLVSGMNTEAF

j_gene: TRBJ1-5
v_gene: TRBV6-1
CDR3aa: ASSEALADNQPQH

j_gene: TRBJ2-3
v_gene: TRBV7-6
CDR3aa: ASSLVAGDTQY

j_gene: TRBJ1-2
v_gene: TRBV7-2
CDR3aa: ASSLSGIPRGDYGYT

j_gene: TRBJ2-1
v_gene: TRBV15
CDR3aa: ATGVRTSGSEEQF

j_gene: TRBJ1-6
v_gene: TRBV6-5
CDR3aa: ASSLQGAGNSPLH

j_gene: TRBJ2-3
v_gene: TRBV15
CDR3aa: ATREDRAGVTQY